This is a list of T cell receptor beta chains from one sample in a study of OX40 agonist ivuxolimab in advanced cancers. Here immunoSEQ multiplex PCR was the method, and the copy in TCRdb shows in-frame clones only, minus some. Of approximately 40,000 clones in the sample, 80% to 90% were seen once. This sample comprised CD4+ or CD8+ T cells sorted from blood, obtained in a trial of the OX40 agonist ivuxolimab. The receptor source for this set is an adult with an advanced solid tumor such as melanoma, head and neck, liver or kidney cancer. Both conserved end residues are part of each CDR3. The order of the fields is V gene, clone size, J gene, D gene, CDR3 protein, CDR3 DNA. The D gene is left open where the match is weak. The size of a clone is reported for some rows only, either as once, few or many, or as a class for expanded clones.

v_gene: TRBV7-9; abundance: few; j_gene: TRBJ1-1; d_gene: TRBD1; CDR3aa: CASSSGQYITEAFF; CDR3nt: TGTGCCAGCAGCTCGGGACAGTATATCACTGAAGCTTTCTTT
v_gene: TRBV7-9; abundance: NA; j_gene: TRBJ2-2; d_gene: TRBD2; CDR3aa: CAIRTSGRLDTGELFF; CDR3nt: TGTGCCATTCGGACTAGCGGGAGGCTTGACACCGGGGAGCTGTTTTTT
v_gene: TRBV7-3; abundance: NA; j_gene: TRBJ1-4; d_gene: TRBD1; CDR3aa: CASSPGQATNEKLFF; CDR3nt: TGTGCCAGCAGCCCGGGACAGGCAACTAATGAAAAACTGTTTTTT
v_gene: TRBV7-9; abundance: NA; j_gene: TRBJ2-1; d_gene: NA; CDR3aa: CASSFPQIYNEQFF; CDR3nt: TGTGCCAGCAGCTTCCCCCAGATTTACAATGAGCAGTTCTTC
v_gene: TRBV19; abundance: NA; j_gene: TRBJ2-3; d_gene: NA; CDR3aa: CASSIGNRADTQYF; CDR3nt: TGTGCCAGTAGTATAGGCAATAGAGCGGATACGCAGTATTTT
v_gene: TRBV6-1; abundance: NA; j_gene: TRBJ1-4; d_gene: NA; CDR3aa: CASSGTGSPTNEKLFF; CDR3nt: TGTGCCAGCAGTGGTACAGGGAGCCCAACTAATGAAAAACTGTTTTTT
v_gene: TRBV18; abundance: NA; j_gene: TRBJ2-1; d_gene: NA; CDR3aa: CASSPRNRVLNEQFF; CDR3nt: TGTGCCAGCTCACCACGGAACAGGGTTTTGAATGAGCAGTTCTTC
v_gene: TRBV6-5; abundance: NA; j_gene: TRBJ2-7; d_gene: NA; CDR3aa: CASSYRGAGRDEQYF; CDR3nt: TGTGCCAGCAGTTATCGAGGCGCAGGTCGAGACGAGCAGTACTTC
v_gene: TRBV29-1; abundance: NA; j_gene: TRBJ2-3; d_gene: NA; CDR3aa: CSVLPGLQTDTQYF; CDR3nt: TGCAGCGTGCTACCAGGGTTACAAACAGATACGCAGTATTTT
v_gene: TRBV6-5; abundance: NA; j_gene: TRBJ2-4; d_gene: TRBD1; CDR3aa: CASSYSPGTGKNIQYF; CDR3nt: TGTGCCAGCAGTTACTCGCCCGGGACAGGAAAAAACATTCAGTACTTC
v_gene: TRBV19; abundance: NA; j_gene: TRBJ2-1; d_gene: NA; CDR3aa: CASSISAGPLANEQFF; CDR3nt: TGTGCCAGTAGTATTTCGGCGGGACCTCTGGCCAATGAGCAGTTCTTC
v_gene: TRBV5-5; abundance: NA; j_gene: TRBJ2-3; d_gene: NA; CDR3aa: CASSVTIQTDTQYF; CDR3nt: TGTGCCAGCAGTGTCACTATCCAAACAGATACGCAGTATTTT
v_gene: TRBV7-9; abundance: NA; j_gene: TRBJ1-1; d_gene: NA; CDR3aa: CASSLGAQGFEAFF; CDR3nt: TGTGCCAGCAGCTTAGGAGCTCAGGGGTTCGAAGCTTTCTTT
v_gene: TRBV5-4; abundance: NA; j_gene: TRBJ2-2; d_gene: TRBD2; CDR3aa: CASSLKLVREGHGELFF; CDR3nt: TGTGCCAGCAGCTTGAAGTTGGTGCGGGAGGGCCACGGGGAGCTGTTTTTT
v_gene: TRBV30; abundance: few; j_gene: TRBJ2-5; d_gene: TRBD1; CDR3aa: CAWSTGDTGTETQYF; CDR3nt: TGTGCCTGGAGTACAGGGGACACCGGGACGGAGACCCAGTACTTC
v_gene: TRBV5-4; abundance: NA; j_gene: TRBJ2-5; d_gene: NA; CDR3aa: CASSLRRETQYF; CDR3nt: TGTGCCAGCAGCTTGCGCCGGGAGACCCAGTACTTC
v_gene: TRBV5-1; abundance: NA; j_gene: TRBJ2-3; d_gene: NA; CDR3aa: CASTLVMPDTQYF; CDR3nt: TGCGCCAGCACCCTAGTGATGCCAGATACGCAGTATTTT
v_gene: TRBV19; abundance: NA; j_gene: TRBJ2-5; d_gene: NA; CDR3aa: CASRAGGVQTQYF; CDR3nt: TGTGCCAGTAGGGCTGGAGGGGTACAGACCCAGTACTTC
v_gene: TRBV18; abundance: NA; j_gene: TRBJ2-7; d_gene: NA; CDR3aa: CASSPGLYDEQYF; CDR3nt: TGTGCCAGCTCACCAGGGTTATATGACGAGCAGTACTTC
v_gene: TRBV6-6; abundance: NA; j_gene: TRBJ1-1; d_gene: TRBD1; CDR3aa: CASSYPQGHTEAFF; CDR3nt: TGTGCCAGCAGTTACCCACAGGGGCACACTGAAGCTTTCTTT
v_gene: TRBV2; abundance: NA; j_gene: TRBJ2-2; d_gene: TRBD1; CDR3aa: CASHRQGYSNTGELFF; CDR3nt: TGTGCCAGCCACCGACAGGGCTACTCGAACACCGGGGAGCTGTTTTTT
v_gene: TRBV27; abundance: NA; j_gene: TRBJ2-7; d_gene: NA; CDR3aa: CASSLVGIGQAYEQYF; CDR3nt: TGTGCCAGCAGTTTGGTGGGGATCGGGCAAGCCTACGAGCAGTACTTC
v_gene: TRBV28; abundance: once; j_gene: TRBJ2-3; d_gene: NA; CDR3aa: CASSPPFPVTQYF; CDR3nt: TGTGCCAGCAGCCCACCCTTCCCCGTTACGCAGTATTTT
v_gene: TRBV5-4; abundance: NA; j_gene: TRBJ1-6; d_gene: NA; CDR3aa: CASRKGDSPLHF; CDR3nt: TGTGCCAGCAGGAAAGGGGATTCACCCCTCCACTTT
v_gene: TRBV7-2; abundance: NA; j_gene: TRBJ1-1; d_gene: NA; CDR3aa: CASSLEGNTEAFF; CDR3nt: TGTGCCAGCAGCTTAGAGGGGAACACTGAAGCTTTCTTT
v_gene: TRBV5-1; abundance: NA; j_gene: TRBJ1-3; d_gene: TRBD1; CDR3aa: CASSAETGALSGNTIYF; CDR3nt: TGCGCCAGCAGCGCGGAGACAGGGGCGCTGTCTGGAAACACCATATATTTT
v_gene: TRBV27; abundance: NA; j_gene: TRBJ2-2; d_gene: TRBD2; CDR3aa: CASSSQGLAGGDTGELFF; CDR3nt: TGTGCCAGCAGTTCCCAGGGACTAGCGGGAGGCGACACCGGGGAGCTGTTTTTT
v_gene: TRBV5-4; abundance: NA; j_gene: TRBJ2-1; d_gene: NA; CDR3aa: CASSLSSSYNEQFF; CDR3nt: TGTGCCAGCAGCCTCTCCAGCTCCTACAATGAGCAGTTCTTC
v_gene: TRBV6-5; abundance: NA; j_gene: TRBJ1-4; d_gene: NA; CDR3aa: CASSYINRRSRKLFF; CDR3nt: TGTGCCAGCAGTTACATAAATCGACGAAGCAGAAAACTGTTTTTT
v_gene: TRBV7-8; abundance: NA; j_gene: TRBJ2-5; d_gene: TRBD2; CDR3aa: CASSLGPSGIETQYF; CDR3nt: TGTGCCAGCAGCTTAGGCCCCAGCGGGATTGAGACCCAGTACTTC
v_gene: TRBV7-9; abundance: once; j_gene: TRBJ1-5; d_gene: NA; CDR3aa: CASSPGGFNQPQHF; CDR3nt: TGTGCCAGCAGCCCAGGCGGGTTCAATCAGCCCCAGCATTTT
v_gene: TRBV7-9; abundance: NA; j_gene: TRBJ1-3; d_gene: NA; CDR3aa: CASSWGRSGNTIYF; CDR3nt: TGTGCCAGCAGTTGGGGACGCTCTGGAAACACCATATATTTT
v_gene: TRBV30; abundance: NA; j_gene: TRBJ1-6; d_gene: NA; CDR3aa: CAWETGGNSPLHF; CDR3nt: TGTGCCTGGGAGACAGGCGGAAATTCACCCCTCCACTTT
v_gene: TRBV19; abundance: NA; j_gene: TRBJ2-1; d_gene: TRBD1; CDR3aa: CASSPSQGALLSQFF; CDR3nt: TGTGCCAGTAGTCCCTCACAGGGGGCCCTCCTTTCGCAGTTCTTC
v_gene: TRBV19; abundance: NA; j_gene: TRBJ1-2; d_gene: TRBD1; CDR3aa: CASTPAGGNYGYTF; CDR3nt: TGTGCCAGTACCCCGGCAGGGGGCAACTATGGCTACACCTTC
v_gene: TRBV5-1; abundance: NA; j_gene: TRBJ2-7; d_gene: NA; CDR3aa: CASSLATGVYEQYF; CDR3nt: TGCGCCAGCAGCTTGGCCACAGGAGTCTACGAGCAGTACTTC
v_gene: TRBV6-5; abundance: NA; j_gene: TRBJ2-1; d_gene: TRBD2; CDR3aa: CASSYGLAGGPTEQFF; CDR3nt: TGTGCCAGCAGTTACGGTCTAGCGGGAGGGCCGACTGAGCAGTTCTTC
v_gene: TRBV27; abundance: NA; j_gene: TRBJ1-2; d_gene: NA; CDR3aa: CASRVSGGAGRGYTF; CDR3nt: TGTGCCAGCAGGGTAAGCGGTGGGGCCGGGAGAGGCTACACCTTC
v_gene: TRBV7-2; abundance: once; j_gene: TRBJ2-4; d_gene: NA; CDR3aa: CASSLGGVLKNIQYF; CDR3nt: TGTGCCAGCAGCTTAGGAGGGGTTCTCAAAAACATTCAGTACTTC
v_gene: TRBV30; abundance: NA; j_gene: TRBJ1-2; d_gene: NA; CDR3aa: CAWSVGRWANYGYTF; CDR3nt: TGTGCCTGGAGTGTCGGACGGTGGGCTAACTATGGCTACACCTTC
v_gene: TRBV4-2; abundance: NA; j_gene: TRBJ2-2; d_gene: TRBD2; CDR3aa: CASSHIRRASGRDLNTGELFF; CDR3nt: TGTGCCAGCAGCCACATCCGCCGGGCTAGCGGGAGGGACTTGAACACCGGGGAGCTGTTTTTT
v_gene: TRBV7-3; abundance: NA; j_gene: TRBJ2-7; d_gene: TRBD2; CDR3aa: CASSQASTSAHEQYF; CDR3nt: TGTGCCAGCAGCCAAGCATCGACTAGCGCGCACGAGCAGTACTTC
v_gene: TRBV19; abundance: NA; j_gene: TRBJ1-4; d_gene: NA; CDR3aa: CASSTYREMNEKLFF; CDR3nt: TGTGCCAGTAGTACATACAGGGAGATGAATGAAAAACTGTTTTTT
v_gene: TRBV7-2; abundance: NA; j_gene: TRBJ1-3; d_gene: NA; CDR3aa: CASSRIRGFGNTIYF; CDR3nt: TGTGCCAGCAGCCGCATTCGGGGATTTGGAAACACCATATATTTT
v_gene: TRBV7-9; abundance: NA; j_gene: TRBJ2-4; d_gene: NA; CDR3aa: CASSLVGNIQYF; CDR3nt: TGTGCCAGCAGCCTCGTGGGGAACATTCAGTACTTC
v_gene: TRBV7-2; abundance: NA; j_gene: TRBJ1-5; d_gene: NA; CDR3aa: CASTNFRGYQPQHF; CDR3nt: TGTGCCAGCACTAATTTCCGGGGATATCAGCCCCAGCATTTT